This T cell receptor (beta chain) comes out of a study of Graves' ophthalmopathy and Graves' hyperthyroidism. Study in general: Peripheral blood sampling preceded any treatment and occurred at initial diagnosis. Study-level results: Both a roughly 66% sensitivity and an approximately 72% specificity characterized the model's predictions of ophthalmopathy progression. Blood also contained most of the expanded thyroid clonotypes above 0.001 frequency.

RNA transcripts provided the template for amplifying TCR beta CDR3 regions. First-round RT-PCR employed HTBI primers, with a second-round multiplex PCR after it. TCRdb used MiXCR to reprocess the multiplex PCR reads, holding one entry per CDR3 protein. The sample yields about half a million distinct CDR3 sequences, 14% seen once. This CDR3 has 12 residues. Trimming pared 4 bases from V and 12 bases from J, leaving 12 bases between. Germline V gives CDR1 KGHSH, CDR2 LQKENI. Points on this clonotype: Antigen unknown.

Each diagnosis was determined on the basis of clinical symptoms, serum thyroxine, TRAb, thyroid ultrasound and orbital computed tomography. The sequence came from a woman aged 25 to 39 with Graves' ophthalmopathy. Material: blood. The chain carries TRBV18 and TRBJ2-2; no definite D call. CDR3 DNA: TGTGCCAGCTCACTTCAGAACCAGAAGCTGTTTTTT. It yields the protein CASSLQNQKLFF.